This is a list of T cell receptor beta chains from one sample in a study of CD8 T cells in ankylosing spondylitis. TCRdb ran MiXCR on the 5' RACE reads and lists one entry per CDR3 protein. There are fewer than 500,000 distinct CDR3 sequences in the sample; 20% to 25% occur only once, and about a sixth lies in the top ten. Material for sequencing was blood, either unsorted or a sorted T cell fraction (not recorded which). Source of these receptors: a male donor with ankylosing spondylitis. Each CDR3 is given with its conserved first and last residue. Fields, in order: clone size, J gene, D gene, V gene, CDR3 DNA, CDR3 protein. The D gene is left open where the match is weak. Size is omitted from some rows. Given values are once, few, many or a class for expanded clones.

clone size: NA; J gene: TRBJ2-6; D gene: TRBD1; V gene: TRBV6-2/TRBV6-3; CDR3 DNA: TGTGCCAGCAGTAGACAGGGGCCCGGGGCCAACGTCCTGACTTTC; CDR3 protein: CASSRQGPGANVLTF
clone size: few; J gene: TRBJ1-4; D gene: NA; V gene: TRBV5-1; CDR3 DNA: TGCGCCAGCAGCTTGGACCCCACGGTTAGAGAAAAACTGTTTTTT; CDR3 protein: CASSLDPTVREKLFF
clone size: many; J gene: TRBJ2-3; D gene: NA; V gene: TRBV5-6; CDR3 DNA: TGTGCCAGCAGGGGAACGGGACGGCCTAGCACAGATACGCAGTATTTT; CDR3 protein: CASRGTGRPSTDTQYF
clone size: NA; J gene: TRBJ1-1; D gene: TRBD1; V gene: TRBV18; CDR3 DNA: TGTGCCAGCTCACCAAGGGGGCTACACACTGAAGCTTTCTTT; CDR3 protein: CASSPRGLHTEAFF
clone size: few; J gene: TRBJ1-1; D gene: NA; V gene: TRBV24-1; CDR3 DNA: TGTGCCACCAGTGATGGGTCGACGGGGGATGTAGCTTTCTTT; CDR3 protein: CATSDGSTGDVAFF
clone size: few; J gene: TRBJ2-1; D gene: TRBD2; V gene: TRBV3-1; CDR3 DNA: TGTGCCAGCAGCCAAGGCCTTGCGGGAGTACGGCAGTTCTTC; CDR3 protein: CASSQGLAGVRQFF
clone size: NA; J gene: TRBJ1-3; D gene: NA; V gene: TRBV6-1; CDR3 DNA: TGTGCCAGCACACGGGACCGAGCCTCTGGAAACACCATATATTTT; CDR3 protein: CASTRDRASGNTIYF
clone size: many; J gene: TRBJ2-6; D gene: NA; V gene: TRBV29-1; CDR3 DNA: TGCAGCGTTGCAGGGTCTGGGGCCAACGTCCTGACTTTC; CDR3 protein: CSVAGSGANVLTF
clone size: NA; J gene: TRBJ1-2; D gene: NA; V gene: TRBV29-1; CDR3 DNA: TGCAGCGTGGGGCGGGGGTCCTATGGCTACACCTTC; CDR3 protein: CSVGRGSYGYTF
clone size: NA; J gene: TRBJ1-4; D gene: NA; V gene: TRBV7-9; CDR3 DNA: TGTGCCAGCAGCTGGCAGGGGATAGGAGAAAAACTGTTTTTT; CDR3 protein: CASSWQGIGEKLFF
clone size: NA; J gene: TRBJ1-1; D gene: TRBD1; V gene: TRBV18; CDR3 DNA: TGTGCCAGCTCACCAGGGACAGGGTTTAGGAACACTGAAGCTTTCTTT; CDR3 protein: CASSPGTGFRNTEAFF
clone size: NA; J gene: TRBJ2-1; D gene: TRBD2; V gene: TRBV19; CDR3 DNA: TGTGCCAGTAGTATTCGTGAGGCGGGAGGAAGGGGTGAGCAGTTCTTC; CDR3 protein: CASSIREAGGRGEQFF
clone size: NA; J gene: TRBJ2-5; D gene: TRBD1; V gene: TRBV11-3; CDR3 DNA: TGTGCCAGCAGCCGAGGGGACAGCCGAGGGACCCAGTACTTC; CDR3 protein: CASSRGDSRGTQYF
clone size: once; J gene: TRBJ2-5; D gene: NA; V gene: TRBV30; CDR3 DNA: TGTGCCTGGAGTGTTGGAAGAGAGACCCAGTACTTC; CDR3 protein: CAWSVGRETQYF
clone size: NA; J gene: TRBJ2-5; D gene: NA; V gene: TRBV5-1; CDR3 DNA: TGCGCCAGCAGCTTGGTTCCAGGGGCAGAGACCCAGTACTTC; CDR3 protein: CASSLVPGAETQYF
clone size: NA; J gene: TRBJ1-1; D gene: NA; V gene: TRBV3-1; CDR3 DNA: TGTGCCAGCAGCCAAATCCGGGGGCGGGCTTTCTTT; CDR3 protein: CASSQIRGRAFF
clone size: once; J gene: TRBJ1-5; D gene: NA; V gene: TRBV7-3; CDR3 DNA: TGTGCCAGCAGCTTAGGTCCCGCCCAGCCCCAGCATTTT; CDR3 protein: CASSLGPAQPQHF
clone size: NA; J gene: TRBJ1-4; D gene: NA; V gene: TRBV12-3/TRBV12-4; CDR3 DNA: TGTGCCAGCAGGCCGGGGGGGGCCTCAGGCCGTGAAAAACTGTTTTTT; CDR3 protein: CASRPGGASGREKLFF
clone size: many; J gene: TRBJ1-4; D gene: NA; V gene: TRBV20-1; CDR3 DNA: TGCAGTGCTAGAGGACGGACAGACGCTGCAACTAATGAAAAACTGTTTTTT; CDR3 protein: CSARGRTDAATNEKLFF
clone size: many; J gene: TRBJ2-3; D gene: NA; V gene: TRBV7-7; CDR3 DNA: TGTGCTAGCAGCCTTCGACACGTTAGCACAGATACGCAGTATTTT; CDR3 protein: CASSLRHVSTDTQYF
clone size: many; J gene: TRBJ2-7; D gene: NA; V gene: TRBV5-1; CDR3 DNA: TGTGCCAGCAGTTTAGGCAGCTCCTACGAGCAGTACTTC; CDR3 protein: CASSLGSSYEQYF
clone size: few; J gene: TRBJ1-5; D gene: NA; V gene: TRBV14; CDR3 DNA: TGTGCCAGCAGCCGACAGGCGGGTCAGCCCCAGCATTTT; CDR3 protein: CASSRQAGQPQHF
clone size: NA; J gene: TRBJ1-4; D gene: TRBD1; V gene: TRBV6-5; CDR3 DNA: TGTGCCAGCAGTTCATCCGGGACAGGGCCCTATAATGAAAAACTGTTTTTT; CDR3 protein: CASSSSGTGPYNEKLFF
clone size: NA; J gene: TRBJ2-7; D gene: TRBD2; V gene: TRBV12-3/TRBV12-4; CDR3 DNA: TGTGCCAGCAGTTCGACTAGCGGGAGGGCCGGGGAGCAGTACTTC; CDR3 protein: CASSSTSGRAGEQYF
clone size: few; J gene: TRBJ2-5; D gene: NA; V gene: TRBV5-1; CDR3 DNA: TGCGCCAGCAGCCAAGGTACAGGACGCCAAGAGACCCAGTACTTC; CDR3 protein: CASSQGTGRQETQYF
clone size: many; J gene: TRBJ1-1; D gene: NA; V gene: TRBV12-3/TRBV12-4; CDR3 DNA: TGTGCCAGCAGTTTAGCAGAGTCATCTGAAGCTTTCTTT; CDR3 protein: CASSLAESSEAFF
clone size: NA; J gene: TRBJ1-4; D gene: TRBD1; V gene: TRBV7-3; CDR3 DNA: TGTGCCAGCAGCTCCGGGACAGGGGAATCAGCAACTAATGAAAAACTGTTTTTT; CDR3 protein: CASSSGTGESATNEKLFF
clone size: NA; J gene: TRBJ2-7; D gene: TRBD1; V gene: TRBV5-1; CDR3 DNA: TGCGCCAGCAGCCTGGACAGGGATGGATACGAGCAGTACTTC; CDR3 protein: CASSLDRDGYEQYF
clone size: NA; J gene: TRBJ2-3; D gene: NA; V gene: TRBV6-1; CDR3 DNA: TGTGCCAGCCTTTTGGGTGGGAGCCCCGCAGATACGCAGTATTTT; CDR3 protein: CASLLGGSPADTQYF
clone size: NA; J gene: TRBJ1-6; D gene: TRBD1; V gene: TRBV11-3; CDR3 DNA: TGTGCCAGCAAGGGGACAGGGGGCTCACCCCTCCACTTT; CDR3 protein: CASKGTGGSPLHF
clone size: NA; J gene: TRBJ2-2; D gene: NA; V gene: TRBV5-1; CDR3 DNA: TGCGCCAGCAGCTTTTCTAGCCTGAACACCGGGGAGCTGTTTTTT; CDR3 protein: CASSFSSLNTGELFF